These T cell receptor beta chains were read from a single sample in a study of blood T cells in healthy people across ages. TCRdb fed the 5' RACE reads into MiXCR, producing one record per CDR3 protein. In the table there are approximately 730,000 distinct CDR3 sequences, roughly 41% of which are singletons. Sequencing was performed on blood. These receptors were collected from a woman aged 60-75 years in good health. Each CDR3 is given with its conserved first and last residue. The D gene is left open where the match is weak. Size values are once, few and many counts, or a class for expanded clones, and some rows have none.

v_gene	abundance	j_gene	d_gene	CDR3nt	CDR3aa
TRBV15	-	TRBJ2-5	TRBD2	TGTGCCACCAGCAGAAGTCCTGGCGGGGGTCAAGAGACCCAGTACTTC	CATSRSPGGGQETQYF
TRBV15	-	TRBJ2-7	-	TGTGCCACCAGCATGCGGAACTCCTACGAGCAGTACTTC	CATSMRNSYEQYF
TRBV15	-	TRBJ2-1	TRBD2	TGTGCCACCAGCAGAGTAATAGCGGGGGGTTTCTACAATGAGCAGTTCTTC	CATSRVIAGGFYNEQFF
TRBV6-6	-	TRBJ1-1	TRBD1	TGTGCCAGCAGAGACAGGGGGCGCGACACTGAAGCTTTCTTT	CASRDRGRDTEAFF
TRBV18	-	TRBJ2-3	TRBD2	TGTGCCAGCTCTCGGACTAGCGGCTTCACAGATACGCAGTATTTT	CASSRTSGFTDTQYF
TRBV7-9	-	TRBJ2-5	-	TGTGCCAGCAGCGGTATGGTAGGCGCCCGGCGAGAGACCCAGTACTTC	CASSGMVGARRETQYF
TRBV18	-	TRBJ1-1	-	TGTGCCAGCTCACCACTTGAGGGATTCATGAACACTGAAGCTTTCTTT	CASSPLEGFMNTEAFF
TRBV5-4	-	TRBJ2-7	TRBD2	TGTGCCAGCAGCTGGGGACTAGGCGAGCAGTACTTC	CASSWGLGEQYF
TRBV10-3	few	TRBJ2-2	TRBD2	TGTGCCATCAGTGAGGGGGGACTAGCGTTAAACACCGGGGAGCTGTTTTTT	CAISEGGLALNTGELFF
TRBV7-2	few	TRBJ2-5	-	TGTGCCAGCAGCCCCAGTAGGGGGGGTAGGGAGACCCAGTACTTC	CASSPSRGGRETQYF
TRBV9	few	TRBJ2-3	TRBD1	TGTGCCAGCAGCCCCCCACAGGGGGCGGAGAACACAGATACGCAGTATTTT	CASSPPQGAENTDTQYF
TRBV20-1	-	TRBJ2-1	TRBD2	TGCAGTGCTAACCCTTTAGCGGGGTCGATCAATGAGCAGTTCTTC	CSANPLAGSINEQFF
TRBV3-1	few	TRBJ1-2	-	TGTGCCAGCACCCAGGGACCGGCTAACTATGGCTACACCTTC	CASTQGPANYGYTF
TRBV5-4	-	TRBJ1-6	-	TGTGCCAGCAGCCTTCAACAGGGAATCCGGTCCTATAATTCACCCCTCCACTTT	CASSLQQGIRSYNSPLHF
TRBV5-6	once	TRBJ2-1	-	TGTGCCAGCAGCTTGGTGGGGAGGAGGAATGAGCAGTTCTTC	CASSLVGRRNEQFF
TRBV6-4	-	TRBJ2-3	TRBD2	TGTGCCAGCAGTGACGAGGGCGGGGGGGCCAATCGTGGTACGCAGTATTTT	CASSDEGGGANRGTQYF
TRBV12-3/TRBV12-4	-	TRBJ1-1	TRBD1	TGTGCCAGCAGTCAAGGACAGGGGACTGAAGCTTTCTTT	CASSQGQGTEAFF
TRBV7-9	-	TRBJ2-7	-	TGTGCCGGCAGCTCCCAGACAGCCGAGCAGTACTTC	CAGSSQTAEQYF
TRBV6-1	-	TRBJ2-5	TRBD1	TGTGCCAGCAGTGAAGATAGGGGGACAGGGGGTCCTCAAGAGACCCAGTACTTC	CASSEDRGTGGPQETQYF
TRBV29-1	few	TRBJ2-7	-	TGCAGCGTCTCAAAAGGAGCCAGTGACTCCTACGAGCAGTACTTC	CSVSKGASDSYEQYF
TRBV29-1	many	TRBJ2-5	TRBD2	TGCAGCGTAACAGGGACTAGCGCCAACCAAGGGACCCAGTACTTC	CSVTGTSANQGTQYF
TRBV6-6	few	TRBJ2-5	TRBD2	TGTGCCAGCAGTATGACTAGCGGGAGGTTTCCAGAGACCCAGTACTTC	CASSMTSGRFPETQYF
TRBV11-2	once	TRBJ1-6	-	TGTGCCAGCAGCTTCCGTCCGGGGGGTGCGGATTCACCCCTCCACTTT	CASSFRPGGADSPLHF
TRBV3-1	few	TRBJ1-2	TRBD1	TGTGCCAGCAGCCAAGATGACAGGGCAATTGGCTACACCTTC	CASSQDDRAIGYTF
TRBV6-6	-	TRBJ2-3	-	TGTGCCAGCAGTCCGCGGAAGACTAGCACAGATACGCAGTATTTT	CASSPRKTSTDTQYF
TRBV28	-	TRBJ1-2	-	TGTGCCAGCACCACAAGTCAGGGCGTCTATGGCTACACCTTC	CASTTSQGVYGYTF
TRBV6-5	few	TRBJ1-2	-	TGTGCCAGCAGTTACACGGACCTACGAGATGGCTACACCTTC	CASSYTDLRDGYTF
TRBV2	-	TRBJ2-7	-	TGTGCCAGCAGGAGTTCAGGCAACTCCTACGAGCAGTACTTC	CASRSSGNSYEQYF
TRBV25-1	few	TRBJ1-4	-	TGTGCCAGCAGTGAATCTGGGGGGGTAAGGGAAAAACTGTTTTTT	CASSESGGVREKLFF
TRBV12-5	-	TRBJ1-1	-	TGTGCTAGTGGTGGGGCGGGGGGGGTTTTGAACACTGAAGCTTTCTTT	CASGGAGGVLNTEAFF
TRBV12-5	few	TRBJ2-2	TRBD1	TGTGCTAGTGGTTTAGACCGGGACAGGGGCACCGGGGAGCTGTTTTTT	CASGLDRDRGTGELFF
TRBV21-1	many	TRBJ2-1	-	TGTGCCAGCAGCAAAGTGAGACAGGGGGGTTACAATGAGCAGTTCTTC	CASSKVRQGGYNEQFF
TRBV9	-	TRBJ2-3	-	TGTGCCAGCAGCGTATCTACATATGATACGCAGTATTTT	CASSVSTYDTQYF
TRBV18	few	TRBJ2-7	TRBD1	TGTGCCAGCTCCCCACAGGGGGCGCAGGGTTACGAGCAGTACTTC	CASSPQGAQGYEQYF
TRBV5-1	-	TRBJ2-1	-	TGCGCCAGCAGCTTTACTGGGGGGCAGGAGTTCTTC	CASSFTGGQEFF
TRBV20-1	many	TRBJ2-1	-	TGCAGTGCTAGAGACTTAATGAGTGGTAGCTCCTACAATGAGCAGTTCTTC	CSARDLMSGSSYNEQFF
TRBV7-2	-	TRBJ2-1	-	TGTGCCAGCAGCTTTAGTCGGGGACCGGGTTACAATGAGCAGTTCTTC	CASSFSRGPGYNEQFF